Below are 13 T cell receptor beta chains sequenced from a single sample in a study of shared clonotypes between healthy human individuals. The repertoire was sequenced with immunoSEQ multiplex PCR; TCRdb's copy has only in-frame clones and lacks some. The sample holds around 690,000 clones; about 90% are singletons and the top ten take around a third. Sample: memory CD8+ T cells from PBMCs. Subset noted: CD45RO+ cells pooled with CCR7-negative TemRA cells. Receptor source: a young man in good health. Some clones in this sample may be carry-over from other donors' samples.

V usage is TRBV7-6 and J usage is TRBJ2-5; TRBD2 is a possible D gene (6 bases). Per germline, CDR1 SGHVS and CDR2 FNYEAQ. There are 19 residues in the CDR3. V lost 5 bases, J lost 5 bases, and 30 bases lay in between. The CDR3 sequence is CASSPPPRESGVFTETQYF. The DNA of the CDR3 is TGTGCCAGCAGCCCCCCTCCTCGGGAGTCGGGCGTTTTTACGGAGACCCAGTACTTC.

This chain joins TRBV19 and TRBJ1-5, with a weak D call TRBD1 (5 bases). Germline assignment: CDR1 LNHDA and CDR2 SQIVND (reference sequence). V lost 3 bases and J lost 3, with 15 bases in between. The CDR3 is 16 amino acids. The CDR3 bases are TGTGCCAGTAGTATCGGACACCCGGCCCTCAATCAGCCCCAGCATTTT. This codes for CASSIGHPALNQPQHF.

The chain has TRBV9 and TRBJ2-7, with 7 bases identical to TRBD2. CDR1 and CDR2 (germline): SGDLS, YYNGEE. V was clipped by 3 bases and J by 7 bases; unmatched bases: 7. The CDR3 has 13 residues. CDR3 DNA: TGTGCCAGCAGCGGTAGCGGGCGGGGGGAGCAGTACTTC. It translates to CASSGSGRGEQYF.

This rearrangement joins TRBV5-6 to TRBJ2-7, with 8 bases matching TRBD1. Germline lookup yields CDR1 SGHDT and CDR2 YYEEEE. The CDR3 is made up of 17 amino acids. Losses at the gene ends were 4 bases for V and 4 bases for J; bases not matched to a gene: 16. This CDR3 is CASSLMGQGAVFYEQYF. CDR3 sequence (DNA): TGTGCCAGCAGCCTCATGGGGCAGGGGGCAGTTTTTTACGAGCAGTACTTC.

V is TRBV27 and J is TRBJ1-4; TRBD1 is a possible D gene (5 bases). Germline assignment: CDR1 MNHEY and CDR2 SMNVEV (reference sequence). The CDR3 totals 14 residues. V lost 6 bases and J 8 bases, leaving 16 bases between the germline ends. CDR3 region: CASRTQGSGEKLFF. CDR3 bases: TGTGCCAGCAGGACGCAGGGAAGTGGCGAAAAACTGTTTTTT.

The chain couples TRBV5-6 to TRBJ2-1; unclear D gene. This CDR3 region has 14 residues. V lost 6 bases to trimming and J lost 4 bases, with 14 bases between them. Germline-derived CDR1 and CDR2 are SGHDT and YYEEEE. CDR3 protein: CASTTPLGYNEQFF. CDR3 nucleotides: TGTGCCAGCACCACCCCCCTAGGGTACAATGAGCAGTTCTTC.

The count of this clone is one. V and J are TRBV27 and TRBJ1-2, with D perhaps TRBD1 (5 bases). This CDR3 has 14 amino acids. The germline V and J ends were trimmed by 6 bases and 6 bases, with 17 bases remaining between them. In germline, CDR1 is MNHEY, CDR2 SMNVEV (reference sequence). Here the CDR3 DNA reads TGTGCCAGCAGCCTCGGGAGGGGCCGAGATGGCTACACCTTC. Translation: CASSLGRGRDGYTF.

The rearrangement joins TRBV18 to TRBJ2-1, with D uncertain. The CDR3 spans 12 residues. Germline CDR1 KGHSH, CDR2 LQKENI. Deletions cut 6 bases from V and 8 bases from J, with 11 bases between. CDR3 sequence (DNA): TGTGCCAGCTCCCTGGGGTCTGATGAGCAGTTCTTC. Translating it yields CASSLGSDEQFF.

This chain joins TRBV13 and TRBJ2-7, with 12 positions matching TRBD1. The CDR3 runs to 21 residues. Germline trimming cut 5 bases from V and 0 bases from J; bases unmatched to any gene: 20. Germline V CDR1 and CDR2: PRHDT, FYEKMQ (reference sequence). In DNA form, the CDR3 reads TGTGCCAGCAGCCCCCCAAAGGGGGGGACAGGGGGCATCCAGAGCTCCTACGAGCAGTACTTC. Protein product: CASSPPKGGTGGIQSSYEQYF.

This chain uses TRBV13 with TRBJ2-7; TRBD2 is a possible D gene (6 bases). CDR1 is PRHDT and CDR2 is FYEKMQ in the germline V gene (reference sequence). V gave up 5 bases and J gave up 3 bases, with 14 bases separating them. This CDR3 contains 14 residues. This CDR3 is CASSPGTSFYEQYF. The CDR3 bases are TGTGCCAGCAGCCCTGGGACTTCCTTCTACGAGCAGTACTTC.

The chain uses TRBV5-1 and TRBJ1-2; 7 nucleotides agree with TRBD1. This CDR3 comprises 14 residues. Germline loops: CDR1 SGHRS, CDR2 YFSETQ. J lost 8 bases, V lost 2 bases, and 9 bases had no gene match. CDR3 DNA: TGCGCCAGCAGCTTAGAAGGACAGGCCAACGGCTACACCTTC. This codes for CASSLEGQANGYTF.

This rearrangement joins TRBV7-9 to TRBJ2-2; D is possibly TRBD1 (5 bases). In germline, CDR1 is SEHNR, CDR2 FQNEAQ (reference sequence). The CDR3 is 15 amino acids. V was cut by 3 bases and J by 0 bases, with 8 bases left in between. The CDR3 nucleotides read TGTGCCAGCAGCTTCCAGGGTCCGAACACCGGGGAGCTGTTTTTT. It codes for CASSFQGPNTGELFF.

V is TRBV13 and J is TRBJ2-2, with a tentative D call TRBD2 (6 bases). The CDR3 spans 17 residues. Looked up from germline, CDR1 is PRHDT and CDR2 is FYEKMQ (reference sequence). Trimming removed 5 bases at V and 0 bases at J, with 16 bases between. The CDR3 DNA follows: TGTGCCAGCAGCACGAGACTAGGCCTTGCGAACACCGGGGAGCTGTTTTTT. This gives the protein CASSTRLGLANTGELFF.